Detailed here is one T cell receptor beta chain. The sample comes from a study of blood T cell repertoires in COVID-19. Overall study context: PBMCs, B-cell-depleted T cells, or T cells were the source of the cDNA or gDNA that made up the material.

The V end lost 6 bases, the J end lost 1 base, and 9 bases lay between the germline ends. CDR3 size: 13 residues. Germline CDR1 and CDR2: SNHLY and FYNNEI. Source study methods: The assay estimated nucleated cells by amplifying reference gene primers. Some clones are missing from TCRdb's copy, which holds only in-frame ones; the method was immunoSEQ multiplex PCR. V and J calls and clone size are given by that table; D and trimming were obtained from the DNA. The sample shows 20,000 to 25,000 clones, 73% of them seen only once. The chain joins TRBV2 to TRBJ1-1, with D possibly matching TRBD1 (5 bases). Sequencing was performed on peripheral blood. The sequence was collected from a human donor in a cohort sampled during active or convalescent COVID-19. CDR3 DNA sequence: TGTGCCAGCAGCCTACAGGCGAACACTGAAGCTTTCTTT. It is translated as CASSLQANTEAFF.